Presented here are 19 T cell receptor beta chains from one specimen sequenced in a study of blood T cells in healthy people across ages. A J-beta primer mix and a sample-barcoded 5' primer were used in a second PCR of roughly 7 to 12 cycles. TCRdb re-derived calls from the 5' RACE reads in MiXCR, one entry per CDR3 protein. The sample contains fewer than 1.5 million distinct CDR3 sequences, about 40% of which appear only once. The specimen was blood. All receptors come from a woman aged 18-29 years in good health.

This clonotype came up many times. The chain joins TRBV6-5 to TRBJ2-7; 7 bases fit TRBD1. This CDR3 has 13 amino acids. Germline V CDR1 and CDR2: MNHEY, SVGAGI. Trimming removed 8 bases from V and 3 bases from J; junction bases left unmatched: 7. The CDR3 here is CASSRDRFYEQYF. The CDR3 region has the DNA TGTGCCAGCTCCCGGGACAGATTCTACGAGCAGTACTTC.

The chain has TRBV12-3 or TRBV12-4 and TRBJ2-5; D call uncertain. The CDR3 extends over 14 amino acids. V lost 5 bases and J lost 5, with 15 bases in between. Here the CDR3 reads CASSPDPPRETQYF. The CDR3 bases are TGTGCCAGCAGTCCGGACCCCCCCCGGGAGACCCAGTACTTC.

The J gene is TRBJ1-2, the V gene TRBV20-1, with 7 bases lining up with TRBD1. In germline, CDR1 is DFQATT, CDR2 SNEGSKA (reference sequence). This CDR3 region has 14 residues. V lost 1 base and J lost 4; bases outside the gene matches: 6. DNA of the CDR3: TGCAGTGCTAGAGGACAGGGTGGGTCCTATGGCTACACCTTC. Translated: CSARGQGGSYGYTF.

The rearrangement joins TRBV11-2 to TRBJ2-7; TRBD2 agrees at 8 bases. CDR1 is SGHAT, CDR2 FQNNGV, per germline. The length of the CDR3 is 16 residues. With 0 bases clipped from V and 6 bases from J, the junction kept 10 bases outside the gene matches. The CDR3 DNA is TGTGCCAGCAGCTTAGATCCCCCGGGAGGGCCGGGCGAGCAGTACTTC. It specifies CASSLDPPGGPGEQYF.

The V gene is TRBV6-5, the J gene TRBJ2-2, with TRBD2 identical over 10 bases. Germline trimming cut 2 bases from V and 7 bases from J; bases unmatched to any gene: 1. The germline V gene has CDR1 MNHEY and CDR2 SVGAGI. The CDR3 loop spans 14 amino acids. The CDR3 region is CASSYGTSVGELFF. The CDR3 coding sequence is TGTGCCAGCAGTTACGGGACTAGCGTCGGGGAGCTGTTTTTT.

This chain uses TRBV20-1 with TRBJ2-5; 7 nucleotides align to TRBD1. Gene TRBJ2-1 matches the end of the DNA better, so the J call may be wrong. The CDR3 has 15 amino acids. The germline V gene encodes CDR1 DFQATT and CDR2 SNEGSKA (reference sequence). DNA of the CDR3: TGCAGTGCTAACCCTCCGGGACAGCCCCAAGAGACCCAGTTCTTC. This encodes CSANPPGQPQETQFF.

This sequence joins TRBV27 and TRBJ2-3, with 7 bases matching TRBD1. Per the germline V gene, CDR1 is MNHEY and CDR2 is SMNVEV (reference sequence). Germline trimming cut 1 base from V and 1 base from J; bases unmatched to any gene: 17. The CDR3 runs 20 residues. For the CDR3, the DNA is TGTGCCAGCAGTTTATTCTTCCGGGACAGAGGGAGAGGCGGCACAGATACGCAGTATTTT. Translated, it gives CASSLFFRDRGRGGTDTQYF.

In this sample, this clonotype turned up a few times. The chain has TRBV5-1 and TRBJ2-7; D perhaps matches TRBD1 (6 bases). The CDR3 spans 14 residues. V was cut by 4 bases and J by 0 bases, with 11 bases left in between. Germline loops: CDR1 SGHRS, CDR2 YFSETQ. This chain's CDR3 is CASSRTDPSYEQYF. The CDR3 DNA sequence: TGCGCCAGCAGCAGGACAGACCCCTCCTACGAGCAGTACTTC.

The CDR3 DNA reads as TGTGCCAGCAGTGAAGAGGGGACCGGGGCCAACGTCCTGACTTTC. Protein product: CASSEEGTGANVLTF. This chain uses TRBV2 with TRBJ2-6; the D gene could be TRBD1 or TRBD2 (5 bases each). This CDR3 contains 15 residues. V was shortened by 1 base and J by 4 bases, with 8 bases between the two germline ends. In germline, CDR1 is SNHLY, CDR2 FYNNEI.

The rearrangement joins TRBV11-2 to TRBJ2-3; tentative D call: TRBD2 (5 bases). Germline-derived CDR1 and CDR2 are SGHAT and FQNNGV. This CDR3 is 15 amino acids long. Trimming removed 2 bases from V and 0 bases from J, with 9 bases in between. CDR3 protein: CASSLNGVSTDTQYF. CDR3 nucleotides: TGTGCCAGCAGCTTAAACGGGGTTAGCACAGATACGCAGTATTTT.

This chain connects TRBV20-1 to TRBJ2-5, with 9 bases aligning to TRBD2. The CDR3 is made up of 15 amino acids. V shed 0 bases and J 10 bases; nucleotides not matched to a gene: 12. Germline V gene lookup returns CDR1 DFQATT and CDR2 SNEGSKA (reference sequence). CDR3 coding DNA: TGCAGTGCTAGAGAGGGTAGCGGGGGCCTTGGTATCCAGTACTTC. Its protein product is CSAREGSGGLGIQYF.

This chain joins TRBV4-2 and TRBJ2-3; 10 bases map to TRBD2. The CDR3 is 17 amino acids. V was pared by 0 bases and J by 3 bases, with 6 bases of the junction left unmatched. CDR1 is LGHNA, CDR2 YNFKEQ, per germline. CDR3 sequence (DNA): TGTGCCAGCAGCCAAGATCCTCCTAGCGGGGGTACAGATACGCAGTATTTT. It encodes CASSQDPPSGGTDTQYF.

This chain connects TRBV3-1 to TRBJ2-5, with 12 bases fitting TRBD2. This CDR3 spans 15 amino acids. The V and J ends lost 5 bases and 6 bases, in that order; junction bases with no gene match: 7. Per germline, CDR1 LGHDT and CDR2 YNNKEL (reference sequence). The DNA for the CDR3 is TGTGCCAGCAGCTATCTAGCGGGGGGGCGGCAGACCCAGTACTTC. This encodes CASSYLAGGRQTQYF.

The rearrangement uses TRBV7-6 and TRBJ1-3; D not certain. Per germline, CDR1 SGHVS and CDR2 FNYEAQ. The CDR3 has 17 residues. Trimming removed 2 bases at V and 0 bases at J, with 14 bases between. CDR3 nucleotide sequence: TGTGCCAGCAGCTTACGCGACACCACCCTCTCTGGAAACACCATATATTTT. Encoded protein: CASSLRDTTLSGNTIYF. Full variable domain (outside the CDR3, taken from reference TRBV7-6 and TRBJ1-3): GAGVSQSPRYKVTKRGQDVALRCDPISGHVSLYWYRQALGQGPEFLTYFNYEAQQDKSGLPNDRFSAERPEGSISTLTIQRTEQRDSAMYRCASSLRDTTLSGNTIYFGEGSWLTVV.

The table lists this clonotype with a count of one. Sequence at one end of the junction differs from germline and may be a read error. The V call is TRBV5-1, the J call TRBJ1-2; D unresolved. The CDR3 spans 15 residues. Looked up from germline, CDR1 is SGHRS and CDR2 is YFSETQ. The chain's CDR3 is CASSLEPHSNYGCTF. Here the CDR3 DNA reads TGCGCCAGCAGCTTAGAACCCCACTCTAACTATGGCTGCACCTTC.

This clonotype was detected a few times. This chain connects TRBV4-1 to TRBJ2-3; D may match TRBD1 or TRBD2 (6 bases each). Looked up from germline, CDR1 is MGHRA and CDR2 is YSYEKL. The CDR3 has 16 residues. V was pared by 1 base and J by 6 bases, with 17 bases between. The CDR3 loop is CASSQVGGGTMDTQYF. The CDR3 DNA reads TGCGCCAGCAGCCAAGTAGGGGGAGGAACCATGGATACGCAGTATTTT.

On this clonotype: It may be a read error: a sequence one base away is much more abundant. This chain joins TRBV14 and TRBJ2-1; 7 bases match TRBD1. The V gene end was trimmed by 5 bases and the J gene end by 0 bases; junction bases not matched to a gene: 7. CDR3 length: 16 amino acids. Germline V gives CDR1 SGHDN, CDR2 FVKESK. CDR3: CASSVGGSLSYNEQFF. CDR3 in DNA: TGTGCCAGCAGCGTAGGGGGCAGCCTCTCCTACAATGAGCAGTTCTTC.

There are a few counts of this clonotype. V gene TRBV12-3 or TRBV12-4 combines with J gene TRBJ2-3; D remains unclear. The V gene lost 3 bases and the J gene lost 5 bases, with 9 bases spanning the gap. The CDR3 is 13 residues long. This chain's CDR3 is CASSLDLEDTQYF. CDR3 DNA sequence: TGTGCCAGCAGTTTGGATCTAGAAGATACGCAGTATTTT.

The sample holds a few counts of this clonotype. The rearrangement uses TRBV5-6 and TRBJ2-5; D might be TRBD1 (6 bases). Germline loops: CDR1 SGHDT, CDR2 YYEEEE. The CDR3 consists of 16 residues. The V end lost 3 bases, the J end lost 5 bases, and 20 bases lay between the germline ends. CDR3 protein: CASSSLLNRDSETQYF. The CDR3 DNA follows: TGTGCCAGCAGCTCTTTGCTGAACAGGGATTCGGAGACCCAGTACTTC.